This entry is about one T cell receptor (beta chain). How the authors handled the data: From reference gene primer amplification, estimates of nucleated cell counts were derived. Profiled with immunoSEQ multiplex PCR; TCRdb holds only in-frame clones, not every one. V, J and clone size were drawn from that table, and D and trimming were deduced from the DNA. The table includes around 260,000 clones, 91% detected once. Germline V gene sequence: CDR1 SNHLY, CDR2 FYNNEI. The CDR3 is 14 amino acids. The ends were cut back, 6 bases at V and 4 bases at J, with 12 bases in the middle. Seattle patients were enrolled during active infection and followed longitudinally. This sample stems from a study of blood T cell repertoires in COVID-19. Study-level background: Acute and convalescent COVID-19 samples came from the United States, Italy and Spain. PBMCs, B-cell-depleted T cells, or T cells provided the cDNA or gDNA that made up the material.

The V call is TRBV2, the J call TRBJ1-4; D ambiguous. Sequencing was carried out using peripheral blood. The receptor's source is a woman in her 30s with COVID-19, enrolled during active disease. As DNA, the CDR3 is TGTGCCAGCAGGGAGGAGTTTGGTAATGAAAAACTGTTTTTT. This sequence encodes CASREEFGNEKLFF.